This T cell receptor (beta chain) was sequenced in a study of response to subunit inactivated influenza vaccine. Study-level results: The study's authors posited that every seasonal influenza vaccination enlists few new T cells.

One entry per CDR3 protein results from TCRdb running MiXCR on the RT-PCR reads. The table includes more than 200,000 distinct CDR3 sequences, more than 9% detected once. In germline, CDR1 is MDHEN, CDR2 SYDVKM. The V and J ends lost 3 bases and 0 bases respectively, with 12 bases between them. The CDR3 is 17 amino acids. A few counts support this clonotype. The antigen is not known. This specimen was non-naive T cells sorted from PBMCs, taken roughly 2 weeks before vaccination. The V gene is TRBV28, the J gene TRBJ2-6; D remains ambiguous. This clonotype was obtained from a man aged 50 or older who received an inactivated influenza vaccine. The CDR3 sequence is CASSLVGFSSGANVLTF. The CDR3 DNA reads TGTGCCAGCAGTTTGGTCGGTTTTAGCTCTGGGGCCAACGTCCTGACTTTC.